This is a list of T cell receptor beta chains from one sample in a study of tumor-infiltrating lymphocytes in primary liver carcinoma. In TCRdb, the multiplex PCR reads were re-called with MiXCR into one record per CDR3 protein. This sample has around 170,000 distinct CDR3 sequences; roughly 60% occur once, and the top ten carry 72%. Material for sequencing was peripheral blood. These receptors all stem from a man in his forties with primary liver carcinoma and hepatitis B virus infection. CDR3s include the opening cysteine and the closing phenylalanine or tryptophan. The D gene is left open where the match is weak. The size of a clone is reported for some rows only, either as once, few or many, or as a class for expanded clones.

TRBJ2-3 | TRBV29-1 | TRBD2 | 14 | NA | TGCAGCGTTGGGGGGAATAGCGGGGCGGATACGCAGTATTTT | CSVGGNSGADTQYF
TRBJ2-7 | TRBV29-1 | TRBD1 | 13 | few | TGCAGCGGTAGGGACAGGGGCTCCTACGAGCAGTACTTC | CSGRDRGSYEQYF
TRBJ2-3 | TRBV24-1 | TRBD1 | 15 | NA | TGTGCCACCAATGATTCCCGACAGGGATCAGATACGCAGTATTTT | CATNDSRQGSDTQYF
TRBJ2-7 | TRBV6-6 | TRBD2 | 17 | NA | TGTGCCAGCAGTTATTTGGGGAGGGCAGGCGAAACCTACGAGCAGTACTTC | CASSYLGRAGETYEQYF
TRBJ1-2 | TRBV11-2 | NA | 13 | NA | TGTACCAGCAGCGCCGACGGCCGGGAGGGCTACACCTTC | CTSSADGREGYTF
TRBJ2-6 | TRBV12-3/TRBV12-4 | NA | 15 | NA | TGTGCCAGCAGCTGGGGGCAAACTGGGGCCAACGTCCTGACTTTC | CASSWGQTGANVLTF
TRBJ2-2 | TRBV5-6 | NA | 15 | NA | TGTGTCAGCACCCGGGTAGGGTTGGACACCGGGGAGCTGTTTTTT | CVSTRVGLDTGELFF
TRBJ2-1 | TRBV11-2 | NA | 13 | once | TGTACCAGCAGGCCCGCCGCATCTGATGAGCAGTTTTTC | CTSRPAASDEQFF
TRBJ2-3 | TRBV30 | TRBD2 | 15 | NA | TGTGCCTGGAGTGCCTTAGCGGGAGCGGTAGATACGCAGTATTTT | CAWSALAGAVDTQYF
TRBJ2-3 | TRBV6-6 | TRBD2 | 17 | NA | TGTGCCAGTAGTTACTACAATACGGGGGGTCGCACAGATACGCAGTATTTT | CASSYYNTGGRTDTQYF
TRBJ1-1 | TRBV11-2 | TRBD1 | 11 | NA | TGTGCCAGCCAGGGGGGTGAGAGGGCTTTCTTT | CASQGGERAFF
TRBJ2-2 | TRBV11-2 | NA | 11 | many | TGTGCCAGCAGCTTAAACGGGGAGCTGTTTTTT | CASSLNGELFF
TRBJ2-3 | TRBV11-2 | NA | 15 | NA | TGTGCCAGCGGCTCCGGGTCCCCCGGGACAGATACGCAGTATTTT | CASGSGSPGTDTQYF
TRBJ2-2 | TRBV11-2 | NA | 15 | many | TGTGCCAGCAGCTTAGTTAAGGGGAACACCGGGGAGCTGTTTTTT | CASSLVKGNTGELFF
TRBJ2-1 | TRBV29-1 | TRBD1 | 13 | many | TGCAGCGTTGGGACAGGGGGCTACAATGAGCAGTTCTTC | CSVGTGGYNEQFF
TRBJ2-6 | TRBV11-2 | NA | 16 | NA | TGTGCCTGCAGCTTATCACGGGGAAGAGGGACCAACGTCCTGACTTTC | CACSLSRGRGTNVLTF
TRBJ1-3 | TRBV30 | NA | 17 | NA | TGTGCCTGGAGTCCTATGGCGGTTCCTAGCTCTGGAAACACCATATATTTT | CAWSPMAVPSSGNTIYF
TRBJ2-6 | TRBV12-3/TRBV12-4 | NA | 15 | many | TGTGCCAGCACCCTTACCGGCTCCGGGGCCAACGTCCTGACTTTC | CASTLTGSGANVLTF
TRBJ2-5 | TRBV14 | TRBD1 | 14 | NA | TGTGCCAGCAGCTACATCGGACAGGAAGAGACCCAGTACTTC | CASSYIGQEETQYF
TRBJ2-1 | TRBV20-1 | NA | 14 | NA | TGCAGTGCTAATGTGCTAGGGACCTACAATGAGCAGTTCTTC | CSANVLGTYNEQFF
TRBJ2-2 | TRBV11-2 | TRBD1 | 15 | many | TGTGCCAGCAGCTTTATCGAACAGGGGTTAGGGGAGCTGTTTTTT | CASSFIEQGLGELFF
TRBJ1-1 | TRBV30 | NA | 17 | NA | TGTGCCTGGACCCTAGGTGGAGGGTGGGAGGTGAATACTGAAGCTTTCTTT | CAWTLGGGWEVNTEAFF
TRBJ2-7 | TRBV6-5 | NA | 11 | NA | TGTGTCAGCAGGGAACGGGGCGAGCAGTACTTC | CVSRERGEQYF
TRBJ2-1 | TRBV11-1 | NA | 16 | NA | TGTGCCGGCAGCCCTAGCAGGCCTAGCTCCTACAATGAGCAGTTCTTC | CAGSPSRPSSYNEQFF
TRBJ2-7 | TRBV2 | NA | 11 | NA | TGTGCCAGCACCCTTAGGGGCGAGCAGTACTTC | CASTLRGEQYF
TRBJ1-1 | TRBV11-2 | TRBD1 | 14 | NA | TGTGTCAGCAGCTCCGGGACAGGGGGCACTGAAGCTCTCTTT | CVSSSGTGGTEALF
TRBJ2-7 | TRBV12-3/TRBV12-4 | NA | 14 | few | TGTGCCAGCAGTCGTAGCGGTGTGGGAAACGAGCAGTACTTC | CASSRSGVGNEQYF
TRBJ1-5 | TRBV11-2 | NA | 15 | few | TGTGCCAGCAGCCTGGACCCGGACAGAAATCAGCCCCAGCATTTT | CASSLDPDRNQPQHF
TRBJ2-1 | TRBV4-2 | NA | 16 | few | TGTGCCAGCAGCCAAGCTGCTAGCTCCTCCTACAATGAGCAGTTCTTC | CASSQAASSSYNEQFF
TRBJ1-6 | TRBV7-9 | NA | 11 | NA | TGTGCCAACAGCTTGGATGCACCCCTCCACTTT | CANSLDAPLHF
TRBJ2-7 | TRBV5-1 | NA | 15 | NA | TGCACCAGCAGCGGGGGCACAGGGGCTAGAAACGAGCAGTACTTC | CTSSGGTGARNEQYF
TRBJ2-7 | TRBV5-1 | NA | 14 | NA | TGCGCCAGCAGAACGGGGACTGACTCCTACGAGCAGTACTTC | CASRTGTDSYEQYF
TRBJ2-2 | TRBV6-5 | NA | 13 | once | TGTGCCAGCACGGGTTCGTCGGCCGGGGAGCTGTTTTTT | CASTGSSAGELFF
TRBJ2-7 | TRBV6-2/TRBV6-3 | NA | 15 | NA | TGTGCCAGCACGGGAAGACAGGAAAGTACCTACGAGCAGTACTTC | CASTGRQESTYEQYF
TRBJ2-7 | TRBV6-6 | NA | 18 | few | TGTGCCAGCAGTTACCCCCGGGCTAGCCATTTGAGATCCTACGAGCAGTACTTC | CASSYPRASHLRSYEQYF
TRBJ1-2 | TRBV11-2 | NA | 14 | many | TGTGCCAGCAGCTTAGGGGGACCCTCATATGGCTACACCTTC | CASSLGGPSYGYTF
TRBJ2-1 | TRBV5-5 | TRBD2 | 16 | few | TGTGCCAGCAATAGACTAGCGGGAGGTTCCTACAATGAGCAGTTCTTC | CASNRLAGGSYNEQFF
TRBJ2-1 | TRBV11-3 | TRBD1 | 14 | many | TGTGCCAGCAGCGTCGGGACAGCTTACAATGAGCAGTTCTTC | CASSVGTAYNEQFF
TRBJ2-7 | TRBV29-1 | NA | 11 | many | TGCAGCGTTGTAGGGGATATCGAGCAGTACTTC | CSVVGDIEQYF
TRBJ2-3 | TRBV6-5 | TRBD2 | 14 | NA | TGTGCCAGCAGCCCGGCGGGGGGCACAGATACGCAGTATTTT | CASSPAGGTDTQYF
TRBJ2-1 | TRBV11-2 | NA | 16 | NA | TGTGCCAGCAGTCCCGGGATAGTTGGGAGTCAGAATGAGCAGTTCTTC | CASSPGIVGSQNEQFF
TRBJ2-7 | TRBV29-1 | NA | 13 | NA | TGTAGCGCTGGAAGCGGTGCGTCCCACGAGCAGTACTTC | CSAGSGASHEQYF
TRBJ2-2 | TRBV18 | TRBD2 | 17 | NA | TGTGCCAGCTCACCTTCCCCTGCGGGAGGAAACACCGGGGAGCTGTTTTTT | CASSPSPAGGNTGELFF
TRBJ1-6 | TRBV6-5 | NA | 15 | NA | TGTGCCAGCGGACCCGGCGTTTCGGCGGACCGGACGCTCCACTTT | CASGPGVSADRTLHF
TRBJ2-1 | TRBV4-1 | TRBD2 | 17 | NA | TGCGCCAGCAGCCAAAATAGACTAGCGGGAATCTACAATGAGCAGTTCTTC | CASSQNRLAGIYNEQFF
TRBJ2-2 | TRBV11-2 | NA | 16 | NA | TGTGCCAACAGCTTATATGCGGGTGAGAACACCGGGGAGCTGTTTTTT | CANSLYAGENTGELFF
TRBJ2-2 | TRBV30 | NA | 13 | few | TGTGCCTGGAACACCATAAACACCGGGGAGCTGTTTTTT | CAWNTINTGELFF
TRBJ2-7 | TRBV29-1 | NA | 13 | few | TGCAGCGTGATGGACAGTAGCTCCTACGAGCAGTACTTC | CSVMDSSSYEQYF
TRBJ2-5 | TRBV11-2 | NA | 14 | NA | TGTGCCAGCAGCACTGACAGAGCTGGGGAGACCAAGTACTTC | CASSTDRAGETKYF
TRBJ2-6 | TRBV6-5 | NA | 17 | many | TGTGCCAGCAAGGATGGCAGGTCTTTCTCTGGGGCCAACGTCCTGACTTTC | CASKDGRSFSGANVLTF
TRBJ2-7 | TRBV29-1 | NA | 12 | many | TGCAGCGTTGAAGACAGGGGCTACGAGCAGTACTTC | CSVEDRGYEQYF
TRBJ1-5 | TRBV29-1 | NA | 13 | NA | TGCAGGGTTGTCGGACAGATCAATCAGCCCCAGCATTTT | CRVVGQINQPQHF
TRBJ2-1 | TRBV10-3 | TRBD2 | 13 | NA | TGTGCCATCAGACGGGGGGATGATAATGAGCAGTTCTTC | CAIRRGDDNEQFF
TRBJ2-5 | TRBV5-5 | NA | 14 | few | TGTGCCAGCAGCGAGGACACCCCGGATGGGACCCAGTACTTC | CASSEDTPDGTQYF
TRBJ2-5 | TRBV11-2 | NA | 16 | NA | TGTGCCAGTAGCTTAGTCGGCGGGACGCTACAAGAGACCCAGTACTTC | CASSLVGGTLQETQYF
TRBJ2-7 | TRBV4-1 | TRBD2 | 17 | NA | TGCGCCAGCAGCCTCCGGACTAGCGGGAGGCCCCCCGACGAGCAGTACTTC | CASSLRTSGRPPDEQYF
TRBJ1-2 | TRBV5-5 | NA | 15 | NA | TGTGCCAGCAGCTTGGCCGAGGGGTCCCAGGGCGGCTACACCTTC | CASSLAEGSQGGYTF
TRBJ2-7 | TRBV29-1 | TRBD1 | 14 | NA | TGCAGCGTTGAATCCGGGACAGGGGGCCACGAGCAGTACTTC | CSVESGTGGHEQYF
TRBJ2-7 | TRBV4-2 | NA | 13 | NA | TGTGCCAGCAGCCAAGATACTCATTGCGAGCAGTACTTC | CASSQDTHCEQYF